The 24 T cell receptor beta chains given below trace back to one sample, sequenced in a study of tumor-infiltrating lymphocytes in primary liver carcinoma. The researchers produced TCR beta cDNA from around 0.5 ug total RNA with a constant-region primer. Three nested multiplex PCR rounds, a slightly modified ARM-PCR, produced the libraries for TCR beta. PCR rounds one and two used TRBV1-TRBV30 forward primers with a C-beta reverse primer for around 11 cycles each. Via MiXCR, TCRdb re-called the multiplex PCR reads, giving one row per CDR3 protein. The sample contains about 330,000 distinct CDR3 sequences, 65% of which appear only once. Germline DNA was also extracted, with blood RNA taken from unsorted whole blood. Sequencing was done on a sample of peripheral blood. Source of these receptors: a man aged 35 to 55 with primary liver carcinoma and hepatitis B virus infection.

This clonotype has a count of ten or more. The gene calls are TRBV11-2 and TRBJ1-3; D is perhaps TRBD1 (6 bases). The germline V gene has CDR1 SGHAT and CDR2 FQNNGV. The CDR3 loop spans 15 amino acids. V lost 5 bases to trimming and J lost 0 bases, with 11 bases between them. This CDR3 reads CASSTRGGSGNTIYF. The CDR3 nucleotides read TGTGCCAGCAGCACCCGAGGGGGCTCTGGAAACACCATATATTTT. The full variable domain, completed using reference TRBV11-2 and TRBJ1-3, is EAGVAQSPRYKIIEKRQSVAFWCNPISGHATLYWYQQILGQGPKLLIQFQNNGVVDDSQLPKDRFSAERLKGVDSTLKIQPAKLEDSAVYLCASSTRGGSGNTIYFGEGSWLTVV.

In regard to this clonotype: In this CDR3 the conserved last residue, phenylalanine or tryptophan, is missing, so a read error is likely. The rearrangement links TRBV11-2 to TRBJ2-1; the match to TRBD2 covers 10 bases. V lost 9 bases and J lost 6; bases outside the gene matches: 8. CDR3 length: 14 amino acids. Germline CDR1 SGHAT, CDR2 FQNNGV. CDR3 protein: CARGLAGVSNEQFS. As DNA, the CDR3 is TGTGCCAGAGGCCTAGCGGGAGTTAGCAATGAGCAGTTCTCC.

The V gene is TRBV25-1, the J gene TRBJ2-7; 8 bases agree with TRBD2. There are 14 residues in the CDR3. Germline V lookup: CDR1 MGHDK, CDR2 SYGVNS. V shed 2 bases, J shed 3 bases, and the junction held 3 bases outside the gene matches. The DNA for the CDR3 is TGTGCCAGCAGTGAACCAGCGGGAGTCTACGAGCAGTACTTC. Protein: CASSEPAGVYEQYF.

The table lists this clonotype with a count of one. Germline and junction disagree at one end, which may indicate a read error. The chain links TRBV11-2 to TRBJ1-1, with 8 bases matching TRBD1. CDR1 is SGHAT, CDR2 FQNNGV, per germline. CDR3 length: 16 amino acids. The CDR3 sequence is CASSLAYRGTGIETFF. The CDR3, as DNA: TGTGCTAGCAGCTTAGCCTACAGGGGGACGGGAATTGAAACTTTCTTT.

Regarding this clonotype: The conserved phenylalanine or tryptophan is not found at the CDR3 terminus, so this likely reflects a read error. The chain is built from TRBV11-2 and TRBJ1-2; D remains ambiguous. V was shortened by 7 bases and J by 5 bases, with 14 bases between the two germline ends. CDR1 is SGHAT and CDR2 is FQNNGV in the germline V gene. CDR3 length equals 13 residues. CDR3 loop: CASMNESLYGYTI. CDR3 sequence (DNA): TGTGCCAGCATGAACGAGTCTCTTTATGGCTACACCATC.

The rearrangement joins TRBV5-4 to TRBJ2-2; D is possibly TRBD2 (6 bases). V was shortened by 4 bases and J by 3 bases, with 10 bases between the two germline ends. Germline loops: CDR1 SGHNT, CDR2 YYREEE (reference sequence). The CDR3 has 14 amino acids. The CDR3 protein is CASSVPGDTGELFF. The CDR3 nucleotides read TGTGCCAGCAGCGTACCGGGAGACACCGGGGAGCTGTTTTTT.

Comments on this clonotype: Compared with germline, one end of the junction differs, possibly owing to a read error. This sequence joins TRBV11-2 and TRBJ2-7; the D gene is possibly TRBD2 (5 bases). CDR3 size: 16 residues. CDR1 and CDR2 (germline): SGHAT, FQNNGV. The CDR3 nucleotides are TGTGCCAGCAGCTCCCTAGCCATACATGGGTTCTACGGGCAGTACTTC. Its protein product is CASSSLAIHGFYGQYF.

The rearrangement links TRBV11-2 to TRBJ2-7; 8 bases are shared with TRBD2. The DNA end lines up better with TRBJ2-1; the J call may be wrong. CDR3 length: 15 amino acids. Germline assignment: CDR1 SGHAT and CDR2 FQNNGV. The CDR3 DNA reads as TGTGCCAGCAGTATAGGGTCCAGCGGGGGTGTTACGCAGTTCTTC. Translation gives CASSIGSSGGVTQFF.

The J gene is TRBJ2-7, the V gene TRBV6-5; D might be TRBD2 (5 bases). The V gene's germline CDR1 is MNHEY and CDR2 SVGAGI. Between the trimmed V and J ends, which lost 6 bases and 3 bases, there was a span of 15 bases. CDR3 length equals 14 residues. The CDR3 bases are TGTGCCAGCAGGCAGGACTCCTGGGGCTACGAGCAGTACTTC. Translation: CASRQDSWGYEQYF.

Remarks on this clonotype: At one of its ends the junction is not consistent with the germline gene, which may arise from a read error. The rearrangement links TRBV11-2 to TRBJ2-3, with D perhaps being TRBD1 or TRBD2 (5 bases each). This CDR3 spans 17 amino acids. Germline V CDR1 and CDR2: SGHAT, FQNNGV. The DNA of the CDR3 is TGTGCCAGCGGCTTAGGGCGAGGTAGCCGGGGCACAGATATGCAGTATTTT. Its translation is CASGLGRGSRGTDMQYF.

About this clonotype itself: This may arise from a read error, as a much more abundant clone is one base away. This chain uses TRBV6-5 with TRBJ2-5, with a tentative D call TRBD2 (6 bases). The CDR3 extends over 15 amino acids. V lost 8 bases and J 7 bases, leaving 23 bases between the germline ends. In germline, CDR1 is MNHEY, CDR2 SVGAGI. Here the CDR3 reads CASAGLARMVGTQYF. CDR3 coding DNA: TGTGCCAGCGCGGGGCTGGCTCGCATGGTAGGGACCCAGTACTTC.

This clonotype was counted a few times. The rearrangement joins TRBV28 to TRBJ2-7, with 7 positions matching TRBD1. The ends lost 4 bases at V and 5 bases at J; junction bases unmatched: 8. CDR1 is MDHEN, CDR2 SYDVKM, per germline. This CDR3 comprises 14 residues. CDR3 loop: CASSSGQSRNEQYF. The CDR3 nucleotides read TGTGCCAGCAGTTCGGGACAGAGTAGAAACGAGCAGTACTTC.

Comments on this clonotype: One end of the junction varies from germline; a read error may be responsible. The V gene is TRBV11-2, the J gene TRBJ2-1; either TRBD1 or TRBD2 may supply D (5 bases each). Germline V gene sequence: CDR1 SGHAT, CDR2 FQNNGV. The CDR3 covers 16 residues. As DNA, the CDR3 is TGTGCTAGCAGGCCAGGGACGTCGAGCTCCTACAATGAGCAGTTCTTC. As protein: CASRPGTSSSYNEQFF. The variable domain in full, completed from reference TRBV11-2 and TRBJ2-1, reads EAGVAQSPRYKIIEKRQSVAFWCNPISGHATLYWYQQILGQGPKLLIQFQNNGVVDDSQLPKDRFSAERLKGVDSTLKIQPAKLEDSAVYLCASRPGTSSSYNEQFFGPGTRLTVL.

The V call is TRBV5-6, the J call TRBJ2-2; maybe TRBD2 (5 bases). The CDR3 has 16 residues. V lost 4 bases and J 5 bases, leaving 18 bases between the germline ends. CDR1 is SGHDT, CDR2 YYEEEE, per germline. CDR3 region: CASSRGGPGRTGELFF. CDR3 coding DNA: TGTGCCAGCAGCCGCGGAGGACCGGGGAGAACCGGGGAGCTGTTTTTT.

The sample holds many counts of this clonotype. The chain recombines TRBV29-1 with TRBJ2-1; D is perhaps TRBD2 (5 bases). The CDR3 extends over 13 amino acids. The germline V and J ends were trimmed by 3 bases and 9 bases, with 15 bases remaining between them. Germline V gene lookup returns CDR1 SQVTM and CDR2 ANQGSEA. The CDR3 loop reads CSVDPSSETEQFF. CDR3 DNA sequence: TGCAGCGTTGACCCGAGTAGCGAGACTGAGCAGTTCTTC.

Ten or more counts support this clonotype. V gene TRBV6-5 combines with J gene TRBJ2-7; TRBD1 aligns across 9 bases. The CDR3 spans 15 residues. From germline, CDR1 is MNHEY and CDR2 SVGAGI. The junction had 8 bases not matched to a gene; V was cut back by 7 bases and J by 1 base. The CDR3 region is CASTDLGTGSYEQYF. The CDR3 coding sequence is TGTGCCAGCACCGACCTCGGGACAGGGTCCTACGAGCAGTACTTC.

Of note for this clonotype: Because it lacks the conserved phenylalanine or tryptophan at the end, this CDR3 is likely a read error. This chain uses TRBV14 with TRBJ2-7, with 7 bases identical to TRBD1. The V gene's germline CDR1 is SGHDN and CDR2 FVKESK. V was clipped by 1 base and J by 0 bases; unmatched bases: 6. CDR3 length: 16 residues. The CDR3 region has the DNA TGTGCCAGCAGCCAAGGAACACAGGGGATCTCCTACGAGCAGTACCTC. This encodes CASSQGTQGISYEQYL.

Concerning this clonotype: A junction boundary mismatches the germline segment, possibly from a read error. This CDR3 reads CASGHPDGGTVEDQPQHF. The CDR3 DNA reads TGCGCCAGCGGTCATCCAGACGGAGGGACAGTGGAGGATCAGCCCCAACATTTT. V gene TRBV23-1 combines with J gene TRBJ1-5; 7 bases map to TRBD1. TRBV23-1 is an open reading frame, and its role is uncertain. This CDR3 has 18 residues.

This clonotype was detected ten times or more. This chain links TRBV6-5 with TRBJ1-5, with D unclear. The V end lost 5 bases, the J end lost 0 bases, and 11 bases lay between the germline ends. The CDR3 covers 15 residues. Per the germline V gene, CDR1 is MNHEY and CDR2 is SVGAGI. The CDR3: CASSPFRDSNQPQHF. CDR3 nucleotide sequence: TGTGCCAGCAGTCCCTTTAGGGATAGCAATCAGCCCCAGCATTTT.

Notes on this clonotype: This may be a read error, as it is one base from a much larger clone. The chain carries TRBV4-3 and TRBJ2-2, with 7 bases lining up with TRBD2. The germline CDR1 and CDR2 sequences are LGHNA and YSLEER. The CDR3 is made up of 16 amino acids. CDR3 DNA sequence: TGCGCCAGCAGCCAGGGAGGGCGGAGGAACACCGAGGAGCTGTTTTTT. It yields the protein CASSQGGRRNTEELFF.

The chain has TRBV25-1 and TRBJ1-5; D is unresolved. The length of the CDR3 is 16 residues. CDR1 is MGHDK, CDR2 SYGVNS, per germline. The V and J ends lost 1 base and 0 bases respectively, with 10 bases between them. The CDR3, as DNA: TGTGCCAGCAGTGAATCGGGATACGATAGCAATCAGCCCCAGCATTTT. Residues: CASSESGYDSNQPQHF.

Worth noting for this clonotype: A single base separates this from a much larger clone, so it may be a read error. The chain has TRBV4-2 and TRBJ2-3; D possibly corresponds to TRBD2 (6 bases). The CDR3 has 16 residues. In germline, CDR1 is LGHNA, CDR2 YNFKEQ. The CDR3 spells CASSQELSGFTNTQYF. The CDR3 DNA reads TGTGCCAGCAGCCAAGAGCTTAGCGGATTCACAAATACGCAGTATTTT.

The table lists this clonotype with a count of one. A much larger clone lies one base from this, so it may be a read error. The CDR3 bases are TGTGCCAGCAATTACTCGACACCGTATGGCTACACCTTC. Translation: CASNYSTPYGYTF. This chain connects TRBV6-2 or TRBV6-3 to TRBJ1-2; the D is unclear. Germline V gene sequence: CDR1 MNHEY, CDR2 SVGEGT. The CDR3 is 13 amino acids.

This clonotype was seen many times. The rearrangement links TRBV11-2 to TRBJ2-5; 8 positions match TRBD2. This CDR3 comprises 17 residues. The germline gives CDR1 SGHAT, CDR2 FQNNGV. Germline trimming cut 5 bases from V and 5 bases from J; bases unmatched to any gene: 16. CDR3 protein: CASSPVWGAGDGETQYF. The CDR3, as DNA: TGTGCCAGCAGCCCCGTTTGGGGAGCGGGAGACGGTGAGACCCAGTACTTC.